The 10 T cell receptor beta chains reported below all come from one sample, sequenced in a study of T cell responses to AZD1222 COVID-19 vaccine. Here immunoSEQ multiplex PCR was the method, and the copy in TCRdb shows in-frame clones only, minus some. The table includes about 160,000 clones, 85% to 90% detected once. The starting material was peripheral blood, obtained 28 days after the second AZD1222 dose. The receptors derive from an adult who received the AZD1222 COVID-19 vaccine.

The genes are TRBV18 and TRBJ2-3; possibly TRBD1 or TRBD2 for D (5 bases each). The CDR3 contains 15 residues. CDR1 and CDR2 from the germline V gene are KGHSH and LQKENI. Trimming removed 6 bases at V and 3 bases at J, with 16 bases between. The CDR3 nucleotides are TGTGCCAGCTCCCCTCGAGGGGCTGAGACAGATACGCAGTATTTT. Its translation is CASSPRGAETDTQYF.

The rearrangement links TRBV5-1 to TRBJ2-7; 11 nucleotides line up with TRBD2. Looked up from germline, CDR1 is SGHRS and CDR2 is YFSETQ. There are 14 residues in the CDR3. V was pared by 4 bases and J by 6 bases, with 6 bases of the junction left unmatched. The CDR3 spells CASSPGTSGSEQYF. The CDR3, as DNA: TGCGCCAGCAGCCCCGGGACTAGCGGAAGCGAGCAGTACTTC.

V gene TRBV7-6 combines with J gene TRBJ2-7; possibly TRBD2 for D (6 bases). The CDR3 length is 12 residues. V lost 4 bases and J 7 bases, leaving 11 bases between the germline ends. Germline CDR1 and CDR2: SGHVS and FNYEAQ. The CDR3 DNA reads as TGTGCCAGCAGCTCCCCGGGGAGGGAGCAGTACTTC. Amino acid sequence: CASSSPGREQYF.

The CDR3 sequence is CASRTGALGNTEAFF. CDR3 DNA: TGTGCCAGCAGGACGGGGGCCCTGGGGAACACTGAAGCTTTCTTT. The gene calls are TRBV27 and TRBJ1-1; weak D call: TRBD1 (6 bases). CDR3 length: 15 amino acids. The V gene's germline CDR1 is MNHEY and CDR2 SMNVEV (reference sequence). Between the trimmed V and J ends, which lost 6 bases and 1 base, there was a span of 15 bases.

This chain uses TRBV7-2 with TRBJ2-1; no definite D call. V was trimmed by 7 bases and J by 2 bases, leaving 9 bases between them. The CDR3 totals 13 residues. Germline V gene data show CDR1 as SGHTA and CDR2 as FQGNSA. The CDR3 loop is CASTATTYNEQFF. The CDR3 DNA reads as TGTGCCAGCACTGCAACTACCTACAATGAGCAGTTCTTC.

CDR3 in DNA: TGTGCCAGCAGTTACTCGAACAGGGGTGAAAAACTGTTTTTT. Residues: CASSYSNRGEKLFF. The rearrangement uses TRBV6-5 and TRBJ1-4, with 7 bases lining up with TRBD1. Germline trimming cut 0 bases from V and 7 bases from J; bases unmatched to any gene: 2. This CDR3 is 14 amino acids long. CDR1 and CDR2 from the germline V gene are MNHEY and SVGAGI.

The table lists this clone with a few counts. The J gene is TRBJ1-5, the V gene TRBV2; D gene ambiguous. CDR1 is SNHLY, CDR2 FYNNEI, per germline. Trimming left V 6 bases short and J 4 bases short, with 10 bases between. This CDR3 is 13 amino acids long. This CDR3 is CASREGPNQPQHF. The CDR3 DNA is TGTGCCAGCAGGGAGGGCCCTAATCAGCCCCAGCATTTT.

CDR3: CASSSRVGYGYTF. CDR3 DNA sequence: TGTGCCAGCAGTAGCAGGGTCGGTTATGGCTACACCTTC. This chain connects TRBV6-4 to TRBJ1-2; weak D call: TRBD1 (5 bases). V lost 5 bases, J lost 5 bases, and 12 bases lay in between. CDR1 MRHNA and CDR2 SNTAGT come from the germline V gene. The CDR3 is 13 amino acids.

The rearrangement links TRBV18 to TRBJ1-1; D is undetermined. The CDR3 has 17 residues. Germline-derived CDR1 and CDR2 are KGHSH and LQKENI. The V end was cut by 3 bases, the J end by 3 bases, with 20 bases between. In DNA form, the CDR3 reads TGTGCCAGCTCACCCCGTAGTTTGTTCTTTGGGGACACTGAAGCTTTCTTT. Residues: CASSPRSLFFGDTEAFF.

V and J are TRBV7-9 and TRBJ1-1, with TRBD1 as a possible D gene (5 bases). Germline assignment: CDR1 SEHNR and CDR2 FQNEAQ (reference sequence). Trimming removed 6 bases at V and 3 bases at J, with 14 bases between. The CDR3 runs to 14 residues. CDR3 amino acids: CASRGRGGDTEAFF. CDR3 nucleotide sequence: TGTGCCAGCAGGGGGAGGGGAGGTGACACTGAAGCTTTCTTT.